This T cell receptor (beta chain) was identified during a study of naive and memory T cell subsets. General observations from the study: This RNA-based method may be sensitive to activation-related transcript changes.

CDR1 MNHNS and CDR2 SASEGT come from the germline V gene. The V end was cut by 2 bases, the J end by 7 bases, with 6 bases between. The CDR3 runs 13 residues. Amplification of ligated cDNA took four PCR rounds with SP2 and nested alpha and beta constant primers. Reverse transcription of blood and skin TCR RNA was primed at alpha and beta constant regions. TCRdb used MiXCR to reprocess the 5' RACE reads, holding one entry per CDR3 protein. The sample consists of 55,000 to 70,000 distinct CDR3 sequences, around 7.7% of them appearing once. As concerns this clonotype: Antigen: not known.

An oligonucleotide containing a UMI was ligated to the 3' end of TCR cDNA. RNA was extracted from roughly 2.6 ml of whole blood of healthy adults. V usage is TRBV6-1 and J usage is TRBJ1-6; unclear D gene. The clonotype originates from a male donor in good health. The CDR3: CASSENWNSPLHF. CDR3 bases: TGTGCCAGCAGTGAAAACTGGAATTCACCCCTCCACTTT.